This TCR beta chain was documented in a study of technical replicates of blood from four donors. Profiled with immunoSEQ multiplex PCR; TCRdb holds only in-frame clones, not every one. The sample includes about 53,000 clones, about 86% of them seen just once. Germline assignment: CDR1 SGHVS and CDR2 FQNEAQ. V was pared by 3 bases and J by 3 bases, with 4 bases of the junction left unmatched. There are 16 residues in the CDR3. Sequencing was done on a sample of PBMCs. This clonotype was sampled from a human donor in good health. Some clones in this sample may be carry-over from other donors' samples. The rearrangement joins TRBV7-8 to TRBJ2-1; 11 positions match TRBD2. CDR3 nucleotides: TGTGCCAGCAGCTTCGAACTAGCGGGAGTCTACAATGAGCAGTTCTTC. It translates to CASSFELAGVYNEQFF.